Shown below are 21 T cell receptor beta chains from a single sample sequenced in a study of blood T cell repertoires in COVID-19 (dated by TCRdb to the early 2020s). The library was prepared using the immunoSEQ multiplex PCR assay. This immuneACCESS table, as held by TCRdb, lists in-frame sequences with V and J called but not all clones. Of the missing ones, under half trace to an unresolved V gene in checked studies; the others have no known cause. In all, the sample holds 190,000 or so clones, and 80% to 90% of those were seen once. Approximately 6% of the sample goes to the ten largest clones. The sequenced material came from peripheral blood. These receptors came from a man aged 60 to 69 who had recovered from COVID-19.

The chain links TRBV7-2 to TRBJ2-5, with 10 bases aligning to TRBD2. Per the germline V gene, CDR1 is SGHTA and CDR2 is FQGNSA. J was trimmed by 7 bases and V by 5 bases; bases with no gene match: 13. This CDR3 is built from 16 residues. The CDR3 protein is CASSHGGAGGQGTQYF. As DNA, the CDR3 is TGTGCCAGCAGCCACGGGGGAGCGGGGGGGCAGGGGACCCAGTACTTC.

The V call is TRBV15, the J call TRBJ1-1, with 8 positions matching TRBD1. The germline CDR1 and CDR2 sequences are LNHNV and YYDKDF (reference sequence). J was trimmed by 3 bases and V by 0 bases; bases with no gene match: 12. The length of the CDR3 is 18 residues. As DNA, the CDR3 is TGTGCCACCAGCAGAGAACGCGGTACAGGGGGGAAAGACACTGAAGCTTTCTTT. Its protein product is CATSRERGTGGKDTEAFF.

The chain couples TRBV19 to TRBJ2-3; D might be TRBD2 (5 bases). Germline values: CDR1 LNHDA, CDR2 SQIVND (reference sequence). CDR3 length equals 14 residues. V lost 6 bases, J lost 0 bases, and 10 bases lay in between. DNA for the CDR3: TGTGCCAGTAGCGACTACGTAAGCACAGATACGCAGTATTTT. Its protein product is CASSDYVSTDTQYF.

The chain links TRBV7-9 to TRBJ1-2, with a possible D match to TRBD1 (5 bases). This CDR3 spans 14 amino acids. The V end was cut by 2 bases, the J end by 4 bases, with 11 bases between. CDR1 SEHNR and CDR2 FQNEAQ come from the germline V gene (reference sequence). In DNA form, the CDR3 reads TGTGCCAGCAGCTTAATGCAGGGAGGCTATGGCTACACCTTC. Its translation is CASSLMQGGYGYTF.

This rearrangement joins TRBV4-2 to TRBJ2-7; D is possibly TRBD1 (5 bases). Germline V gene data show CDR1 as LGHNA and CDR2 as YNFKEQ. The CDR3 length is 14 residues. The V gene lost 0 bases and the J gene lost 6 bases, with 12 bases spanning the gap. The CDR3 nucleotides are TGTGCCAGCAGCCAAGATCCAGGGTCGCGCGAGCAGTACTTC. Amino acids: CASSQDPGSREQYF.

The CDR3 spells CASSFGGSSYNEQFF. CDR3 bases: TGTGCCAGCAGCTTTGGGGGGAGCTCCTACAATGAGCAGTTCTTC. V usage is TRBV7-2 and J usage is TRBJ2-1, with D perhaps TRBD2 (6 bases). CDR3 size: 15 residues. Germline lookup yields CDR1 SGHTA and CDR2 FQGNSA. V was clipped by 3 bases and J by 0 bases, with 9 bases between them.

The CDR3 is CSVHRTSGGAEQFF. The CDR3 DNA reads as TGCAGCGTTCACAGGACTAGCGGGGGGGCTGAGCAGTTCTTC. This chain joins TRBV29-1 and TRBJ2-1; 15 bases match TRBD2. Looked up from germline, CDR1 is SQVTM and CDR2 is ANQGSEA. Trimming took 5 bases from V and 9 from J; bases not matched to a gene: 5. This CDR3 has 14 residues.

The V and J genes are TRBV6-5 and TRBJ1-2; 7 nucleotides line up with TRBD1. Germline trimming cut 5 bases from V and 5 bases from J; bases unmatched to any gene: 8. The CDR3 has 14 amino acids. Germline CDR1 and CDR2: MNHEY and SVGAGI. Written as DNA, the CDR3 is TGTGCCAGCAGTCCTTCGGACAGGACGTATGGCTACACCTTC. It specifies CASSPSDRTYGYTF.

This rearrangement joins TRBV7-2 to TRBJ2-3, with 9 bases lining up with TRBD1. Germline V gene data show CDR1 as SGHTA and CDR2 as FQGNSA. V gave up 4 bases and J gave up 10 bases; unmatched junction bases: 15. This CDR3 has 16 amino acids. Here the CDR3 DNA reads TGTGCCAGCAGCTCGGGGACAGGGAGGTTGGGAGAGGCGCAGTATTTT. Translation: CASSSGTGRLGEAQYF.

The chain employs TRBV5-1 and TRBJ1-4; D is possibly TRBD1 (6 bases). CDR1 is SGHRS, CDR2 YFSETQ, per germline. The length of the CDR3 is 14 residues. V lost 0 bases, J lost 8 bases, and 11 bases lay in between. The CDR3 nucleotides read TGCGCCAGCAGCTTGGAGGGGGTGTGGGAAAAACTGTTTTTT. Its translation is CASSLEGVWEKLFF.

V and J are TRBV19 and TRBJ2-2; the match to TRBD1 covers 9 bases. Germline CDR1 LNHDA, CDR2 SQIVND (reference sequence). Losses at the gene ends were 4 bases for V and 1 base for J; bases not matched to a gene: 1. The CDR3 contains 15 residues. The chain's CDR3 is CASSNRGRNTGELFF. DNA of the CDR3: TGTGCCAGTAGTAACAGGGGGCGGAACACCGGGGAGCTGTTTTTT. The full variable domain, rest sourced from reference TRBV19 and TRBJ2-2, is DGGITQSPKYLFRKEGQNVTLSCEQNLNHDAMYWYRQDPGQGLRLIYYSQIVNDFQKGDIAEGYSVSREKKESFPLTVTSAQKNPTAFYLCASSNRGRNTGELFFGEGSRLTVL.

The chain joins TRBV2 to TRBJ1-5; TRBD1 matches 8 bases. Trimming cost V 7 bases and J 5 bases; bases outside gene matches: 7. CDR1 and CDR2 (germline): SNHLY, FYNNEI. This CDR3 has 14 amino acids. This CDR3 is CASIGTGEYQPQHF. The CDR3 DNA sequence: TGTGCCAGCATAGGGACAGGCGAATATCAGCCCCAGCATTTT.

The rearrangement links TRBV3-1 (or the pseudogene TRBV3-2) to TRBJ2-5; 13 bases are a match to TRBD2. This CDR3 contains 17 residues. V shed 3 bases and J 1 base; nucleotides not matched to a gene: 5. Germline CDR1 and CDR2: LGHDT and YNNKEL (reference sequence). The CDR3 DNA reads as TGTGCCAGCAGCCAGGACAGACTAGCGGGGGGCCAAGAGACCCAGTACTTC. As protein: CASSQDRLAGGQETQYF.

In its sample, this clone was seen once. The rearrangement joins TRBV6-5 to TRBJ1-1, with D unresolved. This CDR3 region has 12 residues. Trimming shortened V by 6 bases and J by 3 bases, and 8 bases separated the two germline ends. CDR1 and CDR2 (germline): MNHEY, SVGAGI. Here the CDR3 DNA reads TGTGCCAGCAGATCAAGCGACACTGAAGCTTTCTTT. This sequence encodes CASRSSDTEAFF.

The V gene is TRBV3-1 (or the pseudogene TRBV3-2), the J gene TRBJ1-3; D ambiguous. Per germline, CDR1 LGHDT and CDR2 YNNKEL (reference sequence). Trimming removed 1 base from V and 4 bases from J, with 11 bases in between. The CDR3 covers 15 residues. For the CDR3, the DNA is TGTGCCAGCAGCCAAGCCACACCAGGCGGAAACACCATATATTTT. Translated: CASSQATPGGNTIYF.

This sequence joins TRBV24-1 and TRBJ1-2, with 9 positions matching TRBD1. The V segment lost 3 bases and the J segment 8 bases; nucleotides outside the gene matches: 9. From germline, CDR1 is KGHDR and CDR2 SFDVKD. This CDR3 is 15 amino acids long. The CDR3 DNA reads TGTGCCACCAGTGATGCGGGACAGGGACTAGGGGGCTACACCTTC. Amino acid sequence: CATSDAGQGLGGYTF.

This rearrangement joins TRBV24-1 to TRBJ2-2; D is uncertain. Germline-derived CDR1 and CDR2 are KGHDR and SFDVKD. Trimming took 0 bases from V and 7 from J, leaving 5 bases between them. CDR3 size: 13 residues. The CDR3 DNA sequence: TGTGCCACCAGTGATTTGCGCTACGGGGAGCTGTTTTTT. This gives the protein CATSDLRYGELFF.

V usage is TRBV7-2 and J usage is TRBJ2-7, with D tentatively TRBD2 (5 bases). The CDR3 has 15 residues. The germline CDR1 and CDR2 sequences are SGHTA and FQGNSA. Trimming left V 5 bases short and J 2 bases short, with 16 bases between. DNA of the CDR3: TGTGCCAGCAGCACCTCTAGCTCCGTACCCTACGAGCAGTACTTC. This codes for CASSTSSSVPYEQYF.

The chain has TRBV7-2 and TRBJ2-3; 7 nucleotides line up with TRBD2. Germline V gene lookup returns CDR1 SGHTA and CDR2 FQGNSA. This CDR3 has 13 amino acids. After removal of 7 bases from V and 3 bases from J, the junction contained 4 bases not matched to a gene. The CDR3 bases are TGTGCCAGCACCCTGGGGGGGACAGATACGCAGTATTTT. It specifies CASTLGGTDTQYF.

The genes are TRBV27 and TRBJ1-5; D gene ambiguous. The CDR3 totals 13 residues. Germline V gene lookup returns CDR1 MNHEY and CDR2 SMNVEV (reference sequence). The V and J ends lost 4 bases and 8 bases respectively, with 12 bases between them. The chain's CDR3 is CASSSTLGEPQHF. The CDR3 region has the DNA TGTGCCAGCAGTTCTACCCTCGGGGAGCCCCAGCATTTT.

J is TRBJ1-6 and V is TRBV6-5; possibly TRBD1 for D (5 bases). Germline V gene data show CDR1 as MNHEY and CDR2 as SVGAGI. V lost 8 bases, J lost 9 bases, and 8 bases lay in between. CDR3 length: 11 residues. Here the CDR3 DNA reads TGTGCCAGCGGGGGGGTTTCACCCCTCCACTTT. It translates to CASGGVSPLHF.